The 31 T cell receptor beta chains listed next were all sequenced from one sample in a study of blood T cells in healthy people across ages. A second about 7 to 12 cycle PCR used barcoded and J-beta primers. From the 5' RACE reads, TCRdb called clonotypes with MiXCR, one entry per CDR3 protein. The sample contains fewer than 1,000,000 distinct CDR3 sequences, 40% to 50% of which appear only once. Specimen: blood. These receptors came from a man aged 55 to 70 in good health.

This clonotype was picked up a small number of times. The chain combines TRBV14 with TRBJ2-3; unclear D gene. The CDR3 runs to 15 residues. Germline CDR1 is SGHDN and CDR2 is FVKESK. V gave up 2 bases and J gave up 3 bases, with 12 bases separating them. CDR3 loop: CASSQRVRATDTQYF. The CDR3 DNA is TGTGCCAGCAGCCAAAGGGTCCGGGCTACAGATACGCAGTATTTT.

The chain couples TRBV6-5 to TRBJ2-1; 8 bases match TRBD2. V lost 6 bases, J lost 10 bases, and 8 bases stayed unmatched. This CDR3 region has 13 residues. Germline CDR1 and CDR2: MNHEY and SVGAGI. CDR3 DNA: TGTGCCAGCAGGGCGGGGGGTAAGACCGAGCAGTTCTTC. Its protein product is CASRAGGKTEQFF.

The rearrangement links TRBV27 to TRBJ1-2; 8 bases are a match to TRBD1. The CDR3 runs 16 residues. The germline CDR1 and CDR2 sequences are MNHEY and SMNVEV (reference sequence). V was pared by 5 bases and J by 4 bases, with 12 bases of the junction left unmatched. This CDR3 reads CASSKDVGQGAYGYTF. The DNA for the CDR3 is TGTGCCAGCAGTAAAGACGTCGGACAGGGAGCCTATGGCTACACCTTC.

This clonotype was seen only a few times. The genes are TRBV6-2 or TRBV6-3 and TRBJ2-5; D is unresolved. The CDR3 length is 15 residues. CDR1 and CDR2 from the germline V gene are MNHEY and SVGEGT. The V end lost 5 bases, the J end lost 5 bases, and 18 bases lay between the germline ends. In DNA form, the CDR3 reads TGTGCCAGCAGTCCTCGTTTGTGGGGTAGTGAGACCCAGTACTTC. Translation gives CASSPRLWGSETQYF.

Points on this clonotype: This may come from a read error, since a much larger clone is one base off. The rearrangement joins TRBV5-5 to TRBJ2-3; the match to TRBD2 covers 7 bases. Germline V gene data show CDR1 as SGHKS and CDR2 as YYEKEE (reference sequence). The V segment lost 10 bases and the J segment 2 bases; nucleotides outside the gene matches: 10. CDR3 size: 14 residues. The CDR3 sequence: CARTSGTTTDTQYF. CDR3 nucleotides: TGTGCCCGCACGTCTGGGACTACCACAGATACGCAGTATTTT.

This sequence joins TRBV7-9 and TRBJ1-1; 9 nucleotides match TRBD1. CDR3 length equals 16 residues. Germline trimming cut 5 bases from V and 5 bases from J; bases unmatched to any gene: 12. Germline loops: CDR1 SEHNR, CDR2 FQNEAQ (reference sequence). The CDR3 loop reads CASSLTSGQGGTEAFF. The CDR3 DNA is TGTGCCAGCAGCCTAACGTCGGGACAGGGTGGAACTGAAGCTTTCTTT.

The table lists this clonotype with a few counts. The rearrangement joins TRBV19 to TRBJ2-6, with D possibly being TRBD1 (5 bases). Between the trimmed V and J ends, which lost 0 bases and 0 bases, there was a span of 21 bases. There are 21 residues in the CDR3. Germline-derived CDR1 and CDR2 are LNHDA and SQIVND (reference sequence). In nucleotides, the CDR3 is TGTGCCAGTAGTATAGATCATACAGGCTTGGTTCTGTACTCTGGGGCCAACGTCCTGACTTTC. Amino acids: CASSIDHTGLVLYSGANVLTF.

This clonotype was seen a few times. The J gene is TRBJ1-5, the V gene TRBV20-1, with unresolved D. This CDR3 has 12 residues. V was trimmed by 7 bases and J by 4 bases, leaving 11 bases between them. Per germline, CDR1 DFQATT and CDR2 SNEGSKA (reference sequence). CDR3 nucleotides: TGCAGTGGTGGCGTCCTTAATCAGCCCCAGCATTTT. Its protein is CSGGVLNQPQHF.

The CDR3 sequence: CASSYSMAKNIQYF. The CDR3 nucleotides read TGTGCCAGCAGTTACTCGATGGCCAAAAACATTCAGTACTTC. The chain has TRBV6-5 and TRBJ2-4; no clear D gene. V dropped 0 bases and J dropped 1 base, with 4 bases sitting between them. Germline CDR1 and CDR2: MNHEY and SVGAGI. The CDR3 runs to 14 residues.

This clonotype was seen only a few times. This chain connects TRBV11-3 to TRBJ2-7; D is possibly TRBD1 or TRBD2 (6 bases each). CDR3 length: 15 amino acids. The germline V gene encodes CDR1 SGHNT and CDR2 YENEEA. With 4 bases removed from V and 3 bases from J, the gap between germline ends came to 16 bases. The CDR3 loop is CASSWGGRGLYEQYF. In nucleotides, the CDR3 is TGTGCCAGCAGCTGGGGCGGCAGGGGACTCTACGAGCAGTACTTC.

This sequence joins TRBV20-1 and TRBJ2-7, with D perhaps being TRBD1 or TRBD2 (5 bases each). Germline-derived CDR1 and CDR2 are DFQATT and SNEGSKA (reference sequence). Between the trimmed V and J ends, which lost 6 bases and 3 bases, there was a span of 21 bases. The CDR3 is 15 residues long. The CDR3 loop is CSAAPMVGENYEQYF. In DNA, the CDR3 is TGCAGTGCAGCTCCTATGGTGGGGGAGAACTACGAGCAGTACTTC.

This clonotype has more than one count but fewer than ten. The chain recombines TRBV6-5 with TRBJ2-7; 7 nucleotides match TRBD1. J gave up 3 bases and V 0 bases, and 8 bases lay outside the gene matches. Germline V gene lookup returns CDR1 MNHEY and CDR2 SVGAGI. There are 16 residues in the CDR3. CDR3 protein: CASSYSRGQGNYEQYF. The CDR3 nucleotides read TGTGCCAGCAGTTACTCGAGGGGGCAGGGGAACTACGAGCAGTACTTC.

V is TRBV13 and J is TRBJ1-1, with TRBD1 matching over 10 bases. Losses at the gene ends were 5 bases for V and 4 bases for J; bases not matched to a gene: 4. The CDR3 has 14 residues. Germline V gene data show CDR1 as PRHDT and CDR2 as FYEKMQ (reference sequence). DNA of the CDR3: TGTGCCAGCAGCACGACAGGGGGCTCCACTGAAGCTTTCTTT. This translates into CASSTTGGSTEAFF.

This chain connects TRBV5-1 to TRBJ2-1; a possible D gene is TRBD2 (5 bases). V lost 0 bases and J 8 bases, leaving 15 bases between the germline ends. The CDR3 is 15 amino acids. The germline gives CDR1 SGHRS, CDR2 YFSETQ. CDR3 amino acids: CASSLAGMNSDEQFF. The DNA for the CDR3 is TGCGCCAGCAGCTTGGCCGGGATGAATAGTGATGAGCAGTTCTTC.

The chain is built from TRBV6-2 or TRBV6-3 and TRBJ2-7; D gene uncertain. V was cut by 5 bases and J by 1 base, with 9 bases left in between. In germline, CDR1 is MNHEY, CDR2 SVGEGT. CDR3 length equals 13 residues. The CDR3 spells CASSPSASYEQYF. As DNA, the CDR3 is TGTGCCAGCAGTCCCTCCGCATCCTACGAGCAGTACTTC.

This clonotype was observed a handful of times. This chain uses TRBV5-1 with TRBJ2-1, with 11 nucleotides matching TRBD2. The CDR3 runs 18 residues. Germline V gene lookup returns CDR1 SGHRS and CDR2 YFSETQ. After removal of 5 bases from V and 0 bases from J, the junction contained 10 bases not matched to a gene. CDR3 nucleotides: TGCGCCAGCAGGCCTGCTAGCGGGGGGAAAAGCTCCTACAATGAGCAGTTCTTC. Translating it yields CASRPASGGKSSYNEQFF.

V gene TRBV2 combines with J gene TRBJ2-7, with TRBD2 matching over 8 bases. The CDR3 totals 16 residues. J was trimmed by 6 bases and V by 3 bases; bases with no gene match: 13. Germline assignment: CDR1 SNHLY and CDR2 FYNNEI. The CDR3, as DNA: TGTGCCAGCAGTGAGAACTTTCTCTCAACTAGCGGCGAGCAGTACTTC. Amino acids: CASSENFLSTSGEQYF.

V is TRBV7-9 and J is TRBJ2-1, with D tentatively TRBD1 (6 bases). V lost 4 bases and J lost 0, with 16 bases in between. CDR3 length: 17 amino acids. CDR1 is SEHNR and CDR2 is FQNEAQ in the germline V gene (reference sequence). CDR3 bases: TGTGCCAGCAGCTCGATACTCACAGGGAGCTCCTACAATGAGCAGTTCTTC. The encoded protein is CASSSILTGSSYNEQFF.

There are a few counts of this clonotype. The chain employs TRBV5-6 and TRBJ2-7, with 10 bases fitting TRBD2. The CDR3 is 16 residues long. J gave up 3 bases and V 1 base, and 7 bases lay outside the gene matches. Germline assignment: CDR1 SGHDT and CDR2 YYEEEE. CDR3 sequence (DNA): TGTGCCAGCAGCTTGTATCTAGCGGGGGTAAACTACGAGCAGTACTTC. It codes for CASSLYLAGVNYEQYF.

This clonotype turned up a few times. This chain joins TRBV7-2 and TRBJ2-5, with 8 bases that match TRBD1. The junction had 5 bases not matched to a gene; V was cut back by 1 base and J by 1 base. There are 16 residues in the CDR3. Per germline, CDR1 SGHTA and CDR2 FQGNSA. DNA of the CDR3: TGTGCCAGCAGCTTAGGGCCGGGACAGGCCCAAGAGACCCAGTACTTC. This translates into CASSLGPGQAQETQYF.

For the CDR3, the DNA is TGCGCCAGCAGCGCAATCTCTGGGGGCCGGGGCAAGAACACTGAAGCTTTCTTT. Amino acid sequence: CASSAISGGRGKNTEAFF. The genes are TRBV5-1 and TRBJ1-1, with D possibly TRBD1 on 6 matching bases. The ends were cut back, 4 bases at V and 1 base at J, with 23 bases in the middle. The CDR3 extends over 18 amino acids. Germline V gene data show CDR1 as SGHRS and CDR2 as YFSETQ.

V usage is TRBV15 and J usage is TRBJ2-5; D ambiguous. The germline V and J ends were trimmed by 0 bases and 4 bases, with 9 bases remaining between them. Germline loops: CDR1 LNHNV, CDR2 YYDKDF (reference sequence). This CDR3 is built from 14 residues. The CDR3 loop reads CATSRDRAGETQYF. CDR3 sequence (DNA): TGTGCCACCAGCAGAGATCGGGCCGGAGAGACCCAGTACTTC. Supplemented by reference TRBV15 and TRBJ2-5, the full variable domain reads DAMVIQNPRYQVTQFGKPVTLSCSQTLNHNVMYWYQQKSSQAPKLLFHYYDKDFNNEADTPDNFQSRRPNTSFCFLDIRSPGLGDTAMYLCATSRDRAGETQYFGPGTRLLVL.

This chain connects TRBV9 to TRBJ1-6; 9 bases map to TRBD1. Trimming at V came to 0 bases and at J to 10 bases, leaving 5 bases not matched to a gene. The CDR3 is made up of 15 amino acids. CDR1 SGDLS and CDR2 YYNGEE come from the germline V gene. CDR3 coding DNA: TGTGCCAGCAGCGTAGAGGACAGGGGATGCTCACCCCTCCACTTT. Protein product: CASSVEDRGCSPLHF.

The chain employs TRBV28 and TRBJ2-7; 7 bases are a match to TRBD2. Per germline, CDR1 MDHEN and CDR2 SYDVKM. CDR3 length: 15 residues. J lost 4 bases, V lost 2 bases, and 8 bases had no gene match. CDR3 sequence reads: CASSLGQAGRYEQYF. Written as DNA, the CDR3 is TGTGCCAGCAGTTTAGGCCAAGCGGGACGGTACGAGCAGTACTTC.

The chain combines TRBV6-5 with TRBJ2-3; 10 bases agree with TRBD1. The CDR3 totals 15 residues. The V segment lost 6 bases and the J segment 4 bases; nucleotides outside the gene matches: 7. Germline V gene data show CDR1 as MNHEY and CDR2 as SVGAGI. CDR3 bases: TGTGCCAGCAGAACGGGACAGGGGCTTCCAGATACGCAGTATTTT. This gives the protein CASRTGQGLPDTQYF.

The chain uses TRBV7-2 and TRBJ2-7; D is uncertain. The CDR3 sequence is 16 residues long. Trimming cost V 7 bases and J 3 bases, with 22 bases left between them. Germline CDR1 and CDR2: SGHTA and FQGNSA. CDR3 nucleotide sequence: TGTGCCAGCATACCCGATCCAAGAGGAGTGGGCTACGAGCAGTACTTC. It encodes CASIPDPRGVGYEQYF. Looking up the rest from reference TRBV7-2 and TRBJ2-7 gives the full variable domain: GAGVSQSPSNKVTEKGKDVELRCDPISGHTALYWYRQSLGQGLEFLIYFQGNSAPDKSGLPSDRFSAERTGGSVSTLTIQRTQQEDSAVYLCASIPDPRGVGYEQYFGPGTRLTVT.

The rearrangement joins TRBV4-1 to TRBJ2-5; 7 bases map to TRBD1. CDR3 length: 16 residues. Unmatched junction bases numbered 6, after V lost 0 bases and J lost 2 bases. Per germline, CDR1 MGHRA and CDR2 YSYEKL. The chain's CDR3 is CASSQESPGQQETQYF. CDR3 DNA: TGCGCCAGCAGCCAAGAATCTCCGGGACAGCAAGAGACCCAGTACTTC.

The rearrangement links TRBV6-5 to TRBJ1-6; the D gene is possibly TRBD1 (5 bases). Trimming removed 0 bases at V and 6 bases at J, with 21 bases between. Germline loops: CDR1 MNHEY, CDR2 SVGAGI. This CDR3 comprises 19 residues. In DNA form, the CDR3 reads TGTGCCAGCAGTTACTCCACCTACCCGGCAGGGAAATTTAATTCACCCCTCCACTTT. Encoded protein: CASSYSTYPAGKFNSPLHF.

The chain combines TRBV12-5 with TRBJ2-3; 9 nucleotides line up with TRBD2. The CDR3 spans 15 residues. Germline V CDR1 and CDR2: LGHNT, FRNRAP. After removal of 1 base from V and 5 bases from J, the junction contained 4 bases not matched to a gene. CDR3 sequence reads: CASGLAGLAIDTQYF. In DNA, the CDR3 is TGTGCTAGTGGTTTGGCGGGACTAGCAATAGATACGCAGTATTTT.

This rearrangement joins TRBV2 to TRBJ2-7, with a tentative D call TRBD1 (5 bases). The CDR3 runs to 15 residues. Trimming stripped 3 bases from V and 2 bases from J, with 14 bases between. Germline values: CDR1 SNHLY, CDR2 FYNNEI. Here the CDR3 DNA reads TGTGCCAGCAGTGACCAGGGAAAGGGGACCTACGAGCAGTACTTC. This codes for CASSDQGKGTYEQYF.

The V call is TRBV20-1, the J call TRBJ1-2, with D possibly being TRBD1 (6 bases). The V gene's germline CDR1 is DFQATT and CDR2 SNEGSKA (reference sequence). This CDR3 spans 11 amino acids. The V and J ends lost 7 bases and 6 bases respectively, with 12 bases between them. CDR3 DNA sequence: TGCAGTGGCGCACAGGGTCATGGCTACACCTTC. It is translated as CSGAQGHGYTF.